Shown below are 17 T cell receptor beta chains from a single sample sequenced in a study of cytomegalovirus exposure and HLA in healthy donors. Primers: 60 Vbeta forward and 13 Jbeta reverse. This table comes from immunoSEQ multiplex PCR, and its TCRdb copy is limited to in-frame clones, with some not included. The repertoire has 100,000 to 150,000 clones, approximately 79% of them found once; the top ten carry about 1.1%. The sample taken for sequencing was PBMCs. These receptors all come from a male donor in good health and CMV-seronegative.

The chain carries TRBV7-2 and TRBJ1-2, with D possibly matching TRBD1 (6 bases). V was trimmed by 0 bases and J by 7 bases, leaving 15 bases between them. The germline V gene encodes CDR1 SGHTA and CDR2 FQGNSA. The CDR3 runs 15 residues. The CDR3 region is CASSLARDRLAGYTF. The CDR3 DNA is TGTGCCAGCAGCTTAGCGAGAGACAGGCTCGCTGGCTACACCTTC.

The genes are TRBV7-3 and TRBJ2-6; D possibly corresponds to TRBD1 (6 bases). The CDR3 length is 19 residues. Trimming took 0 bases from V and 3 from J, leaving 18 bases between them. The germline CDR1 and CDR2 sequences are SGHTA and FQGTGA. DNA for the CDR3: TGTGCCAGCAGCTTAACGCAGGGGACCGATTTAGTTGGGGCCAACGTCCTGACTTTC. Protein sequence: CASSLTQGTDLVGANVLTF.

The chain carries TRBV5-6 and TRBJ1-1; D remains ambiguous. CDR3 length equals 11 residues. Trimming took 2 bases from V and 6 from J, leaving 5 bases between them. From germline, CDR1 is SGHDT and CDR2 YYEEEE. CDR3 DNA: TGTGCCAGCAGCTTTTATTCTGAAGCTTTCTTT. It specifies CASSFYSEAFF. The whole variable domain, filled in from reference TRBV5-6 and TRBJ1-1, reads DAGVTQSPTHLIKTRGQQVTLRCSPKSGHDTVSWYQQALGQGPQFIFQYYEEEERQRGNFPDRFSGHQFPNYSSELNVNALLLGDSALYLCASSFYSEAFFGQGTRLTVV.

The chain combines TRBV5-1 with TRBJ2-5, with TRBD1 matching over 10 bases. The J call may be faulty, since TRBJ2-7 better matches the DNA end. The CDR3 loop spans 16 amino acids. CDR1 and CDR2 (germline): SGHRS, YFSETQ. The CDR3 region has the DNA TGCGCCAGCAGCTTGCGATCCGGGACAGGGGTCTACGAGCAGTACTTC. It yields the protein CASSLRSGTGVYEQYF.

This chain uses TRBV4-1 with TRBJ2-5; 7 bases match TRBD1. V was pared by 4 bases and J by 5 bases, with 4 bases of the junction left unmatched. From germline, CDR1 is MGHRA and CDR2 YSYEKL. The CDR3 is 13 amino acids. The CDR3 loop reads CASSRNRGETQYF. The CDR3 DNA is TGCGCCAGCAGCCGAAACAGGGGTGAGACCCAGTACTTC.

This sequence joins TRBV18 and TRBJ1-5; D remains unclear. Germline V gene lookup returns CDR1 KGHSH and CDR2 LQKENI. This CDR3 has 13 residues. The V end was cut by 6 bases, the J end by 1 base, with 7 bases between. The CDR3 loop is CASSAGSNQPQHF. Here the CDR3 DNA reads TGTGCCAGCTCCGCGGGGAGCAATCAGCCCCAGCATTTT.

The CDR3 is CASSLEQHYEQYF. Here the CDR3 DNA reads TGTGCCAGCAGCTTAGAACAGCACTACGAGCAGTACTTC. The V and J genes are TRBV11-2 and TRBJ2-7; D not certain. Deletions cut 0 bases from V and 3 bases from J, with 6 bases between. There are 13 residues in the CDR3. Germline V gene lookup returns CDR1 SGHAT and CDR2 FQNNGV.

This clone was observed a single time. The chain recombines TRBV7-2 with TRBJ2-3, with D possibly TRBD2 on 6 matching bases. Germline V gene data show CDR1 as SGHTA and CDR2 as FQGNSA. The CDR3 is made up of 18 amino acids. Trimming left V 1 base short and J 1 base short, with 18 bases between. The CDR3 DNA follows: TGTGCCAGCAGCTTAGTGGAGGGTCGATGGGACCGCACAGATACGCAGTATTTT. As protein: CASSLVEGRWDRTDTQYF.

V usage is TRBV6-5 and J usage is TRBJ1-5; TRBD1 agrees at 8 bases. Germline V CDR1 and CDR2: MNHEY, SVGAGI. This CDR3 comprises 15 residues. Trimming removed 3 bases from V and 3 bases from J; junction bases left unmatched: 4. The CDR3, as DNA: TGTGCCAGCAGTTATGGACAGGGACTCAATCAGCCCCAGCATTTT. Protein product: CASSYGQGLNQPQHF.

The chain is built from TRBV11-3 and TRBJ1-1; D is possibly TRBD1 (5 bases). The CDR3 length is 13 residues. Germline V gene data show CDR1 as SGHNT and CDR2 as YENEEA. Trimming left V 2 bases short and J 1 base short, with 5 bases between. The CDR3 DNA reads TGTGCCAGCAGCTTAACAGGGAACACTGAAGCTTTCTTT. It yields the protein CASSLTGNTEAFF.

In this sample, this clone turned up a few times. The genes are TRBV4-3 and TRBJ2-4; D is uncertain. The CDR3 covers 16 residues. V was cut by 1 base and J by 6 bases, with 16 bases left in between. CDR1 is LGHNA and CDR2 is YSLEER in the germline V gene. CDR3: CASSQVTHRLGNIQYF. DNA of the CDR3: TGCGCCAGCAGCCAAGTTACTCACCGCCTCGGAAACATTCAGTACTTC.

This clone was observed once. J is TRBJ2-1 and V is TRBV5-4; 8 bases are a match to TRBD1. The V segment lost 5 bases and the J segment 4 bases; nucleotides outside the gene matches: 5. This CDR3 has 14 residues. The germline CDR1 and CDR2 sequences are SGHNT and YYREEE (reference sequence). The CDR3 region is CASRAGTGYNEQFF. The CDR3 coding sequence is TGTGCCAGCAGGGCTGGGACAGGATACAATGAGCAGTTCTTC.

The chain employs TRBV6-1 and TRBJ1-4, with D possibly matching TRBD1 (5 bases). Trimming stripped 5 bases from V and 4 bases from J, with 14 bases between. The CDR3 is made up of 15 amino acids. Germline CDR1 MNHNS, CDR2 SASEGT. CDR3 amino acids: CASSQEPGDNEKLFF. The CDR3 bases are TGTGCCAGCAGTCAGGAGCCGGGGGATAATGAAAAACTGTTTTTT.

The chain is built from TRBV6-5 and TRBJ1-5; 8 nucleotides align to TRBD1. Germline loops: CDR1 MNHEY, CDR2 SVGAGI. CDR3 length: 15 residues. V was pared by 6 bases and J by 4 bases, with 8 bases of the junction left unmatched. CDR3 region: CASRRDRRGNQPQHF. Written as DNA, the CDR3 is TGTGCCAGCAGAAGGGACAGGAGGGGGAATCAGCCCCAGCATTTT.

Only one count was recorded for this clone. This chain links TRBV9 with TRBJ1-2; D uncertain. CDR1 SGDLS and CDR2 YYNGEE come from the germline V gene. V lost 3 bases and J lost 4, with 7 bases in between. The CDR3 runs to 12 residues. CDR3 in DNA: TGTGCCAGCAGCGCCGGGTCCTATGGCTACACCTTC. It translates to CASSAGSYGYTF.

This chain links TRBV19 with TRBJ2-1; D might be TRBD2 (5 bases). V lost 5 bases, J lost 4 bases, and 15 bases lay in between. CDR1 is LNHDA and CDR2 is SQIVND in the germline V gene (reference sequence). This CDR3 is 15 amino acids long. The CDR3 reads CASSPSRRVYNEQFF. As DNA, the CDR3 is TGTGCCAGTAGTCCCTCCCGGCGGGTTTACAATGAGCAGTTCTTC.

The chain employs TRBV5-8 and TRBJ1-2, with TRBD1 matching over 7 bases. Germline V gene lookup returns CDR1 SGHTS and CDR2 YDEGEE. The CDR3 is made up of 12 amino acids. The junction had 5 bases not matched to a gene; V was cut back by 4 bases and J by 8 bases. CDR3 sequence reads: CASSPGQIGYTF. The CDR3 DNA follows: TGTGCCAGCAGCCCGGGACAGATCGGCTACACCTTC.